The rows below give T cell receptor beta chains drawn from one sample of a study of T cells in Graves' hyperthyroidism and ophthalmopathy. TCRdb passed the multiplex PCR reads through MiXCR, listing each CDR3 protein once. The sample shows under 300,000 distinct CDR3 sequences, about 14% of them seen only once. Sequences were obtained from blood. The receptors come from a woman between 25 and 40 years old with Graves' hyperthyroidism that later progressed to Graves' ophthalmopathy. The CDR3 runs from the conserved cysteine through the conserved F or W. The D gene is left open where the match is weak. Size tells how often a clone was seen (once, few, many) or the class of an expanded clone, and some rows leave it out.

abundance	v_gene	d_gene	j_gene	CDR3aa	CDR3nt
many	TRBV28	NA	TRBJ2-2	CASSSTLEGTNTGELFF	TGTGCCAGCAGTTCTACCCTAGAGGGGACCAACACCGGGGAGCTGTTTTTT
few	TRBV2	NA	TRBJ1-2	CASSDRYLGGYTF	TGTGCCAGCAGTGATAGGTACCTAGGGGGCTACACCTTC
NA	TRBV7-2	TRBD1	TRBJ2-7	CASSLVQGASYEQYF	TGTGCCAGCAGCTTAGTTCAGGGGGCAAGCTACGAGCAGTACTTC
few	TRBV4-1	NA	TRBJ2-1	CASSQRGHDNEQFF	TGCGCCAGCAGCCAACGGGGGCATGACAATGAGCAGTTCTTC
once	TRBV28	TRBD1	TRBJ1-2	CASHPVGQGGYGYTF	TGTGCCTCGCATCCCGTCGGACAGGGTGGCTATGGCTACACCTTC
few	TRBV27	TRBD1	TRBJ1-6	CASSAGTANNSPLHF	TGTGCCAGCAGCGCGGGGACAGCAAATAATTCACCCCTCCACTTT
many	TRBV9	NA	TRBJ1-2	CASSPQGTGYTF	TGTGCCAGCAGCCCCCAGGGTACCGGCTACACCTTC
many	TRBV28	TRBD2	TRBJ2-7	CASSLLAGGTYEQYF	TGTGCCAGCAGTTTGTTAGCGGGAGGTACCTACGAGCAGTACTTC
many	TRBV20-1	NA	TRBJ1-5	CSASDNSNQPQHF	TGCAGTGCTAGTGATAATAGCAATCAGCCCCAGCATTTT
NA	TRBV6-1	NA	TRBJ2-3	CASSAGGSTDTQYF	TGTGCCAGCAGTGCCGGCGGATCCACAGATACGCAGTATTTT
many	TRBV5-4	TRBD2	TRBJ2-3	CASSLREVKDTQYF	TGTGCCAGCAGCCTGCGGGAGGTCAAGGATACGCAGTATTTT
many	TRBV11-1	NA	TRBJ2-3	CASKARSADTQYF	TGTGCCAGCAAGGCCCGTTCGGCAGATACGCAGTATTTT
many	TRBV3-1	NA	TRBJ1-4	CASSQRQDGKLFF	TGTGCCAGCAGCCAGAGACAGGATGGAAAACTGTTTTTT
many	TRBV28	NA	TRBJ2-5	CASSLAEGEETQYF	TGTGCCAGCAGTTTAGCCGAGGGGGAAGAGACCCAGTACTTC
few	TRBV7-6	NA	TRBJ2-7	CASSLGTGFAYEQYF	TGTGCCAGCAGCTTGGGGACGGGTTTCGCCTACGAGCAGTACTTC
many	TRBV18	TRBD1	TRBJ2-7	CASSGQGSREQYF	TGTGCCAGCTCAGGACAGGGTTCGAGGGAGCAGTACTTC
NA	TRBV25-1	NA	TRBJ1-6	CASSRDGKNSPLHF	TGTGCCAGCAGCCGGGACGGGAAAAATTCACCCCTCCACTTT
NA	TRBV2	TRBD1	TRBJ2-2	CAISDGTGGFRELFF	TGTGCCATCAGTGACGGAACAGGGGGGTTTCGGGAGCTGTTTTTT
few	TRBV7-3	NA	TRBJ2-2	CASSLNGGTGELFF	TGTGCCAGCAGCTTAAATGGGGGCACCGGGGAGCTGTTTTTT
few	TRBV27	TRBD2	TRBJ2-2	CASRGLAGAGELFF	TGTGCCAGCAGAGGACTAGCGGGAGCCGGGGAGCTGTTTTTT
once	TRBV18	NA	TRBJ2-7	CASSPRKGGTGEQYF	TGTGCCAGCTCACCACGAAAGGGCGGAACCGGCGAGCAGTACTTC
many	TRBV28	NA	TRBJ2-3	CASSFGERVPTDTQYF	TGTGCCAGCAGTTTCGGGGAAAGGGTTCCCACAGATACGCAGTATTTT
many	TRBV6-1	NA	TRBJ2-1	CASSSTGGTATQEQFF	TGTGCCAGCAGTTCTACAGGCGGGACTGCCACCCAAGAGCAGTTCTTC
NA	TRBV10-3	NA	TRBJ1-5	CATPCGQPQHF	TGTGCCACCCCGTGTGGTCAGCCCCAGCATTTT
few	TRBV5-8	TRBD1	TRBJ2-6	CASSWTGSAGANVLTF	TGTGCCAGCAGCTGGACAGGGTCAGCTGGGGCCAACGTCCTGACTTTC
many	TRBV7-9	NA	TRBJ1-1	CASSPIGFGIYTEAFF	TGTGCCAGCAGCCCCATCGGGTTTGGGATTTACACTGAAGCTTTCTTT
NA	TRBV19	NA	TRBJ1-1	CASIGVGAFF	TGTGCCAGTATTGGGGTTGGTGCTTTCTTT
many	TRBV20-1	TRBD2	TRBJ2-1	CSAPPGSGRPNEQFF	TGCAGTGCCCCCCCGGGGAGCGGGAGGCCCAATGAGCAGTTCTTC
once	TRBV30	NA	TRBJ2-1	CAWTVGSYNEQFF	TGTGCCTGGACAGTTGGCTCCTACAATGAGCAGTTCTTC
NA	TRBV29-1	NA	TRBJ2-2	CSVDLRGHTGELFF	TGCAGCGTTGATTTGCGGGGCCACACCGGGGAGCTGTTTTTT
many	TRBV28	NA	TRBJ2-5	CASRGGWGLQETQYF	TGTGCCAGCAGGGGCGGGTGGGGTCTCCAAGAGACCCAGTACTTC
many	TRBV6-1	NA	TRBJ1-3	CASSSRAAGNTIYF	TGTGCCAGCAGCTCGCGGGCAGCTGGAAACACCATATATTTT
NA	TRBV19	TRBD1	TRBJ1-2	CASSAVDRYYGYTF	TGTGCCAGTAGTGCGGTGGACAGGTACTATGGCTACACCTTC
many	TRBV2	NA	TRBJ1-1	CASITTGNTEAFF	TGTGCCAGCATCACGACAGGGAACACTGAAGCTTTCTTT
many	TRBV6-1	NA	TRBJ2-7	CASSQSNEQYF	TGTGCCAGCAGTCAATCAAACGAGCAGTACTTC
many	TRBV4-1	NA	TRBJ2-5	CASSRGVWETQYF	TGCGCCAGCAGCCGGGGGGTGTGGGAGACCCAGTACTTC
few	TRBV4-1	TRBD1	TRBJ2-7	CASSQGTGNSYEQYF	TGCGCCAGCAGCCAAGGGACAGGAAACTCCTACGAGCAGTACTTC
many	TRBV12-3/TRBV12-4	NA	TRBJ2-2	CASSPRLVLSGELFF	TGTGCCAGCAGTCCAAGACTAGTTTTATCCGGGGAGCTGTTTTTT
many	TRBV9	NA	TRBJ1-1	CASSVAAGGNTEAFF	TGTGCCAGCAGCGTAGCCGCGGGGGGGAACACTGAAGCTTTCTTT
many	TRBV11-2	NA	TRBJ2-5	CASSPAGPQETQYF	TGTGCCAGCAGCCCCGCCGGGCCCCAAGAGACCCAGTACTTC
many	TRBV20-1	TRBD2	TRBJ2-7	CSARRLAGESYEQYF	TGCAGTGCTAGGCGCTTAGCGGGGGAATCCTACGAGCAGTACTTC
many	TRBV3-1	NA	TRBJ1-4	CASSQGNEKLFF	TGTGCCAGCAGCCAAGGAAATGAAAAACTGTTTTTT
NA	TRBV29-1	NA	TRBJ2-7	CSVEGRASETYEQYF	TGCAGCGTTGAAGGGAGGGCTAGCGAGACTTACGAGCAGTACTTC
NA	TRBV7-8	NA	TRBJ1-6	CASSLFLDLNSPLHF	TGTGCCAGCAGCTTGTTCTTGGACTTGAATTCACCCCTCCACTTT
NA	TRBV5-1	NA	TRBJ2-3	CASKGLAGAGDTQYF	TGCGCCAGCAAAGGGCTCGCGGGGGCTGGAGATACGCAGTATTTT
many	TRBV7-9	NA	TRBJ2-3	CASSLSPESADTQYF	TGTGCCAGCAGCTTATCACCGGAGTCGGCAGATACGCAGTATTTT
few	TRBV19	NA	TRBJ2-4	CASRLDGDIQYF	TGTGCCAGTAGGCTCGATGGGGACATTCAGTACTTC
many	TRBV10-3	TRBD1	TRBJ2-1	CAITPGQGAGEQFF	TGTGCCATCACCCCCGGACAGGGGGCAGGTGAGCAGTTCTTC
many	TRBV6-1	TRBD1	TRBJ2-7	CASRTGDHEQYF	TGTGCCAGCAGGACAGGGGACCACGAGCAGTACTTC
many	TRBV12-3/TRBV12-4	TRBD2	TRBJ2-1	CASRLTSGSGTEQFF	TGTGCCAGCAGGCTGACTAGCGGGAGCGGGACTGAGCAGTTCTTC
many	TRBV20-1	NA	TRBJ2-5	CSARDLSGQETQYF	TGCAGTGCTAGAGATCTTAGCGGCCAAGAGACCCAGTACTTC
many	TRBV20-1	NA	TRBJ2-1	CSARQLVYNEQFF	TGCAGTGCGAGGCAGTTAGTCTACAATGAGCAGTTCTTC
few	TRBV7-9	NA	TRBJ2-7	CASGPRLSYEQYF	TGTGCCAGCGGCCCCCGGTTGTCCTACGAGCAGTACTTC
NA	TRBV11-1	NA	TRBJ1-2	CACSKSAGNYGYTF	TGTGCCTGCAGCAAGTCGGCAGGGAACTATGGCTACACCTTC
many	TRBV20-1	NA	TRBJ2-7	CSARVLASSSYEQYF	TGCAGTGCTAGAGTTCTGGCGTCAAGCTCCTACGAGCAGTACTTC
many	TRBV28	NA	TRBJ1-1	CASRSKKHTEAFF	TGTGCCAGCAGATCTAAGAAGCACACTGAAGCTTTCTTT
many	TRBV19	NA	TRBJ2-7	CASSIGRGAYEQYF	TGTGCCAGTAGTATAGGAAGGGGGGCCTACGAGCAGTACTTC
few	TRBV20-1	TRBD2	TRBJ2-7	CSAKAGGISYEQYF	TGCAGTGCGAAGGCGGGGGGGATCTCCTACGAGCAGTACTTC
few	TRBV28	TRBD1	TRBJ1-4	CASSSAGTGSEKLFF	TGTGCCAGCAGTTCCGCCGGGACAGGGAGTGAAAAACTGTTTTTT
many	TRBV27	TRBD2	TRBJ2-7	CASKRRETTYEQYF	TGTGCCAGCAAGCGGCGGGAGACCACCTACGAGCAGTACTTC